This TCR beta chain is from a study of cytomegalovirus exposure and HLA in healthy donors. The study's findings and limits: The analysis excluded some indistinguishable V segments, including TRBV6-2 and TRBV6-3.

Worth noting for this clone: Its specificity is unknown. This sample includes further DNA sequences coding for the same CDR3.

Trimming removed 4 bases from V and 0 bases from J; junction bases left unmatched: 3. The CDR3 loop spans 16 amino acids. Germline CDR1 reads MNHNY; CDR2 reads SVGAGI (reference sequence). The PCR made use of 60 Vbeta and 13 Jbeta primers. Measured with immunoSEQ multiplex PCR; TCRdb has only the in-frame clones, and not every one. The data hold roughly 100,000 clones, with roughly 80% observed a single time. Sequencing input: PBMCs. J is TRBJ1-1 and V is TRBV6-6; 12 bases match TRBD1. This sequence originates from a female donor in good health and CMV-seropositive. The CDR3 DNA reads TGTGCCAGCAGTTTGGGACAGGGGGCTCTGAACACTGAAGCTTTCTTT. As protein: CASSLGQGALNTEAFF.